This T cell receptor (beta chain) is from a study of CD8 T cells in ankylosing spondylitis. General observations from the study: Significantly higher representation of disease-linked clones was reported for matched ankylosing spondylitis synovial fluid. Within peripheral blood, clones linked to disease were CD8+ and relatively rare. Both synovial fluid and blood in reactive arthritis had previously been reported to carry some motif variants. A motif in TCR beta, a set of seven to nine highly homologous variants, appeared characteristic of ankylosing spondylitis blood.

In making TCR beta libraries, quantitative 5'-RACE with molecular barcodes was used. TCRdb re-called the 5' RACE reads with MiXCR, one entry per CDR3 protein. The repertoire holds under 550,000 distinct CDR3 sequences, with around 26% as singletons. Concerning this clonotype: Its antigen is currently unknown.

The material sequenced was blood, either unsorted or a sorted T cell fraction (not recorded which). The receptor was derived from a male donor with ankylosing spondylitis.

CDR3 in amino acids: CASSVDGGSFADTQYF. The CDR3 DNA follows: TGTGCCAGCAGCGTAGATGGCGGGAGTTTTGCAGATACGCAGTATTTT. This chain connects TRBV9 to TRBJ2-3; TRBD2 matches 7 bases. The germline V gene encodes CDR1 SGDLS and CDR2 YYNGEE. V was pared by 0 bases and J by 4 bases, with 8 bases of the junction left unmatched. The CDR3 is made up of 16 amino acids.